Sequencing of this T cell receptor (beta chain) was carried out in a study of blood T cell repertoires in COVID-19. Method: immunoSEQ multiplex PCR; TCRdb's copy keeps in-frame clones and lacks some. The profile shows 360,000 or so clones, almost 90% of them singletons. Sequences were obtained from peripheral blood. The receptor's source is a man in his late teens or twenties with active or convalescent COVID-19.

In DNA, the CDR3 is TGCAGCGTTGTATTACAGGGGAGCTACAATGAGCAGTTCTTC. It specifies CSVVLQGSYNEQFF. The gene calls are TRBV29-1 and TRBJ2-1; 7 nucleotides align to TRBD1. The germline CDR1 and CDR2 sequences are SQVTM and ANQGSEA. This CDR3 has 14 amino acids. Trimming took 4 bases from V and 3 from J; bases not matched to a gene: 6.